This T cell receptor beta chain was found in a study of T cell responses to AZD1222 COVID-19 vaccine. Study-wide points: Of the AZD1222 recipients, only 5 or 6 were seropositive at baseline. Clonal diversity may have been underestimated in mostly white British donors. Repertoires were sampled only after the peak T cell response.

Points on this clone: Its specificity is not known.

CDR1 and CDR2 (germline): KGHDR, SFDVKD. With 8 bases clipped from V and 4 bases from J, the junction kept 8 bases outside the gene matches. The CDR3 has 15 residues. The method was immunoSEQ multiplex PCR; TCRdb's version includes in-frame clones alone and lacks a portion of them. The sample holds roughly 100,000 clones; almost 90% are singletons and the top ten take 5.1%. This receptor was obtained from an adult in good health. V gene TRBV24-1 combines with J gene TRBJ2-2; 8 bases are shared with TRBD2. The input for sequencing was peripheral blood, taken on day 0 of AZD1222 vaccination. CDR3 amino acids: CATNRGGLRTGELFF. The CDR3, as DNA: TGTGCCACCAACCGGGGGGGCCTACGCACCGGGGAGCTGTTTTTT.